Listed here is a single TCR beta chain. Its antigen is as yet unknown. The sample comes from a study of T cell responses to AZD1222 COVID-19 vaccine. Study results and limitations: The donor group comprised mostly white British people and more females; the analysis possibly underestimated clonal diversity.

The table came from immunoSEQ multiplex PCR; TCRdb's copy has only in-frame clones and leaves some out. The data show about 180,000 clones, about 90% seen once. The receptor was derived from an adult in good health. The sample here was peripheral blood, taken on day 0 of AZD1222 vaccination.

Here the CDR3 reads CASSDVGGTQPQHF. Here the CDR3 DNA reads TGTGCCAGCAGTGATGTCGGGGGTACTCAGCCCCAGCATTTT. This rearrangement joins TRBV2 to TRBJ1-5; TRBD1 is a possible D gene (5 bases). Germline CDR1 reads SNHLY; CDR2 reads FYNNEI. The CDR3 covers 14 residues. Trimming pared 3 bases from V and 6 bases from J, leaving 12 bases between.